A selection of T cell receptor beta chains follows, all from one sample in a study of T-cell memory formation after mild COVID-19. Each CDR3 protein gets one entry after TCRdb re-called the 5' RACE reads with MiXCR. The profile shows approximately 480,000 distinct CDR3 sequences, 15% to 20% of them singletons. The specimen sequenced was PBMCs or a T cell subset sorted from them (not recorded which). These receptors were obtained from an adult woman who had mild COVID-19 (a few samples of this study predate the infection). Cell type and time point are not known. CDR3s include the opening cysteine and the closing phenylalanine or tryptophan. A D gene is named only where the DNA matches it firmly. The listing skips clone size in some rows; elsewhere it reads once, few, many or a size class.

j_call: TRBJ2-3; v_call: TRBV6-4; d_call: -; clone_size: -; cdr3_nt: TGTGCCAGCAGTGTAGAAGGGAAAGATACGCAGTATTTT; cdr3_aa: CASSVEGKDTQYF
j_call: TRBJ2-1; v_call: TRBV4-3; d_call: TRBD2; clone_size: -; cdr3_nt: TGCGCCAGCAGCCAAGGGACTAGCGGTTACAATGAGCAGTTCTTC; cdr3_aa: CASSQGTSGYNEQFF
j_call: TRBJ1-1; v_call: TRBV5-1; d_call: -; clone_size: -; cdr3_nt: TGCGCCAGCAGCTTGGGATATAGGGAGGGCACTGAAGCTTTCTTT; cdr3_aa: CASSLGYREGTEAFF
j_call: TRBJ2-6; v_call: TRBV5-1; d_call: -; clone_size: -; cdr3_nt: TGCGCCAGCAGCTTGGGGTACAGCTCTGGGGCCAACGTCCTGACTTTC; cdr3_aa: CASSLGYSSGANVLTF
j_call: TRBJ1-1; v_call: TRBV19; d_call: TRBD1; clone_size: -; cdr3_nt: TGTGCCAGTAGTATAGCCGGACAGGGGACTGAAGCTTTCTTT; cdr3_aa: CASSIAGQGTEAFF
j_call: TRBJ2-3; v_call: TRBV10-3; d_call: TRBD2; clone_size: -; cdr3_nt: TGTGCCATTAGCGGGCCCCGCACAGATACGCAGTATTTT; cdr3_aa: CAISGPRTDTQYF
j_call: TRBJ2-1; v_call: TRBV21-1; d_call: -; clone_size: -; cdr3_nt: TGTGCCAGCAGCAGCCGGGCCCGGTGTTCCTACAATGAGCAGTTCTTC; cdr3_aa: CASSSRARCSYNEQFF
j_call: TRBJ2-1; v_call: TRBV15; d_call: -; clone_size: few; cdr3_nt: TGTGCCACCAGCAGAGGAGACAATGAGCAGTTCTTC; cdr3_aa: CATSRGDNEQFF
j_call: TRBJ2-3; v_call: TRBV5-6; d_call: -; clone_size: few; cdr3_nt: TGTGCCAGCAGCCGATCCGGACAGAGCCTTAGCACAGATACGCAGTATTTT; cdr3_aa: CASSRSGQSLSTDTQYF
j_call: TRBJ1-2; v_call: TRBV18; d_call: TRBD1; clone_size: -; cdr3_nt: TGTGCCAGCACGCCGGGACAGGGAAGGGCAAACTATGGCTACACCTTC; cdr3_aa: CASTPGQGRANYGYTF
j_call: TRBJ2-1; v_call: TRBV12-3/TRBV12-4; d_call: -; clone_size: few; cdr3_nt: TGTGCCAGCAGTCCACGACTTGACAATGAGCAGTTCTTC; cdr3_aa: CASSPRLDNEQFF
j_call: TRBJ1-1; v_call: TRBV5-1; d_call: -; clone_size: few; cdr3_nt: TGCGCCAGCTCTATGGCAGCGACCATGAACACTGAAGCTTTCTTT; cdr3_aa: CASSMAATMNTEAFF
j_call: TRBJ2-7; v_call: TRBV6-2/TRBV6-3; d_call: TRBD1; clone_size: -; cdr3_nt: TGTGCCAGCAGTTTATCCCTTGGGACAGAACGAGAGCAGTACTTC; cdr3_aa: CASSLSLGTEREQYF
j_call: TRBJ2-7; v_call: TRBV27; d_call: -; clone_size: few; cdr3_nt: TGTGCCAGCAGTTTACAGGCTACAACCTACGAGCAGTACTTC; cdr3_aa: CASSLQATTYEQYF
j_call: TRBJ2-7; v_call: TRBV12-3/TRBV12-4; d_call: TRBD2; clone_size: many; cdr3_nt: TGTGCCAGCAGCCGTAGCGGGGGGGCCTACGAGCAGTACTTC; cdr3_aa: CASSRSGGAYEQYF
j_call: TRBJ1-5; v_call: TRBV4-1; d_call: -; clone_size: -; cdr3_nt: TGCGCCAGCAGCCAAGGACTTACTAGCAATCAGCCCCAGCATTTT; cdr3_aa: CASSQGLTSNQPQHF
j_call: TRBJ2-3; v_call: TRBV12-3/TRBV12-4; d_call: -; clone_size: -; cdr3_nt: TGTGCCAGCAACCGGGAGTACACAGATACGCAGTATTTT; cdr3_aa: CASNREYTDTQYF
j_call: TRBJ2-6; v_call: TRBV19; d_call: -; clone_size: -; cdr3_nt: TGTGCCAGTAGTATCCCTCAGGGATTTAGTGGGGCCAACGTCCTGACTTTC; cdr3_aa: CASSIPQGFSGANVLTF
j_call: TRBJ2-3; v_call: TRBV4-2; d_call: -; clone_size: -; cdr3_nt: TGTGCCAGCAGCCAAGATCTTCCGAGTCGTGATACGCAGTATTTT; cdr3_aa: CASSQDLPSRDTQYF
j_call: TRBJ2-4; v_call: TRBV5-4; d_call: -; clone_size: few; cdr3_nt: TGTGCCAGCAGCTTGGCCCGGGGGACTGGGGCAAACATTCAGTACTTC; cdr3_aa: CASSLARGTGANIQYF
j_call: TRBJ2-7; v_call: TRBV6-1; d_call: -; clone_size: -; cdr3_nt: TGTGCCAGCAGTGAAGGTGGCCTCCCAGGCGACGAGCAGTACTTC; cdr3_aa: CASSEGGLPGDEQYF
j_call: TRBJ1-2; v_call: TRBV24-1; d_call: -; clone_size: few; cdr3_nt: TGTGCCACCAGTGATCGACTGCTTTCGTACGGCTACACCTTC; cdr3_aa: CATSDRLLSYGYTF
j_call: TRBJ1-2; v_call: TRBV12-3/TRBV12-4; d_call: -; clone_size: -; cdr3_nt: TGTGCCAGCAGGCCGGGACTGCAGAACTATGGCTACACCTTC; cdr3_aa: CASRPGLQNYGYTF
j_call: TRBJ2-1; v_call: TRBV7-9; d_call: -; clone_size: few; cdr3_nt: TGTGCCAGCAGCTTAGCACGGCTAGAGGGGGGCCAGCGCAATGAGCAGTTCTTC; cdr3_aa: CASSLARLEGGQRNEQFF
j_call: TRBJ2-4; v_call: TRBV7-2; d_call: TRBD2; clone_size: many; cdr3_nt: TGTGCCAGCAGCTTAGCTTCGTCTAGCGGGAGAGGAAATAGCATTCAGTACTTC; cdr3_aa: CASSLASSSGRGNSIQYF
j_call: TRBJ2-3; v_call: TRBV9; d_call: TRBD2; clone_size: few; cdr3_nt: TGTGCCAGCAGCGCCGGGACTAGCGGGGGGTTCACAGATACGCAGTATTTT; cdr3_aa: CASSAGTSGGFTDTQYF
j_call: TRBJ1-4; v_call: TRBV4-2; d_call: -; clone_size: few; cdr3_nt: TGTGCCAGCAGCCAAGCTCATGGGGCAACTAATGAAAAACTGTTTTTT; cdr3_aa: CASSQAHGATNEKLFF
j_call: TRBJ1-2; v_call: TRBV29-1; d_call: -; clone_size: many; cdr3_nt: TGCAGCGTTGTTCCGGGGGGCACTAACTATGGCTACACCTTC; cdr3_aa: CSVVPGGTNYGYTF
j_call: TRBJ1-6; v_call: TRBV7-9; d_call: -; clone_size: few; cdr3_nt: TGTGCCAGCAGCCAGAGGGGGGGACGATCCCGCTCCTATAATTCACCCCTCCACTTT; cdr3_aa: CASSQRGGRSRSYNSPLHF
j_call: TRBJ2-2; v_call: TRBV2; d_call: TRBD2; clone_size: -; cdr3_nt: TGTGCCAGCTGGGAGGGCCTTCCCACCGGGGAGCTGTTTTTT; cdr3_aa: CASWEGLPTGELFF
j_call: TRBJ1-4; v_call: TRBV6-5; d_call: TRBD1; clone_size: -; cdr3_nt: TGTGCCAGCAGCGGGACAGGGGACGAAAAACTGTTTTTT; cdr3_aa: CASSGTGDEKLFF
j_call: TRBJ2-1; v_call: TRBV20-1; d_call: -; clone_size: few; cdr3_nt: TGCAGTGCTATGGGGCCCTCGGACCTGATCTCCTACAATGAGCAGTTCTTC; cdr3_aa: CSAMGPSDLISYNEQFF
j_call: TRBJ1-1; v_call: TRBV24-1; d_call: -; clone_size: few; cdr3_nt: TGTGCCACCAGTCCAGGAAGGAACACTGAAGCTTTCTTT; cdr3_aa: CATSPGRNTEAFF
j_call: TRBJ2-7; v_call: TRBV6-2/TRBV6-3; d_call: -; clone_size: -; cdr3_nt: TGTGCCAGCACCTCTCAAAAGGATGGGTCTTACGAGCAGTACTTC; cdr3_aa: CASTSQKDGSYEQYF
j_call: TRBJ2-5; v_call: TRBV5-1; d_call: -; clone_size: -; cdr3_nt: TGCGCCAGCAGCTTGGGGGACATGATCCAGACCCAGTACTTC; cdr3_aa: CASSLGDMIQTQYF
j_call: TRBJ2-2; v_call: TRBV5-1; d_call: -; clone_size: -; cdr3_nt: TGCGCCAGCAGCTTGGCGGAGGTGGTCGCCGGGGAGCTGTTTTTT; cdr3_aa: CASSLAEVVAGELFF
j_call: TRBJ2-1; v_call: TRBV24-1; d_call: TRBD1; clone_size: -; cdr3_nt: TGTGCCACCAGTGTCGACAGGGGGCAGGAGCAGTTCTTC; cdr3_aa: CATSVDRGQEQFF
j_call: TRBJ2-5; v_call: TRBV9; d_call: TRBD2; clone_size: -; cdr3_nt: TGTGCCAGCAGCGTAGACGTGCCGGGAGGGCCTGGAGAGACCCAGTACTTC; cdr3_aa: CASSVDVPGGPGETQYF
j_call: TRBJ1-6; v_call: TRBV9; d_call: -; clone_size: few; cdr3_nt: TGTGCCAGCAGCGCGACGGATTCACCCCTCCACTTT; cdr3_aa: CASSATDSPLHF
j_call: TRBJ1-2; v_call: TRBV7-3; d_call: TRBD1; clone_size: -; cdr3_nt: TGTGCCAGCAGCTCCGGACAGGGGTTTGGGGTGTATGGCTACACCTTC; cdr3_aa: CASSSGQGFGVYGYTF
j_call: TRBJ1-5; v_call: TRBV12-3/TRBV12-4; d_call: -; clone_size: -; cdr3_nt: TGTGCCAGCAGTTTCCTCGTTTACGGACAGAGCCTCAATCAGCCCCAGCATTTT; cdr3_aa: CASSFLVYGQSLNQPQHF
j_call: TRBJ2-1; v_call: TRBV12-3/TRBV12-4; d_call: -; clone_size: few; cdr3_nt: TGTGCCAGCAGTTTAGCCCTTTTGGGAGGCTACAATGAGCAGTTCTTC; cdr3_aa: CASSLALLGGYNEQFF
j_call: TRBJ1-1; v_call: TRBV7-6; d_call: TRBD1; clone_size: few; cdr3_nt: TGTGCCAGCAGCTTAGTGACAGAGGGGGCGACGAGCACTGAAGCTTTCTTT; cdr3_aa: CASSLVTEGATSTEAFF
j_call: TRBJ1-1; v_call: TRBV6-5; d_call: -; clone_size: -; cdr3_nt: TGTGCCAGCAGTTACTCGGGCAGCCTGAACACTGAAGCTTTCTTT; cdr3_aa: CASSYSGSLNTEAFF
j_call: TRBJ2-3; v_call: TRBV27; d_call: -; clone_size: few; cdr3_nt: TGTGCCAGCAGTTTATCCTTTGCCGATACGCAGTATTTT; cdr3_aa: CASSLSFADTQYF
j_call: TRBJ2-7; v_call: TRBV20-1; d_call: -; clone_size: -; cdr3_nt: TGCAGTGCCACACCTCCGGGGGGCAGCGAGCAGTACTTC; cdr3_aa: CSATPPGGSEQYF
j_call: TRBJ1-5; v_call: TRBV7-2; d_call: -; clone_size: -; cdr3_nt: TGTGCCAGCAGCATGAACGGAGAGCAGCCCCAGCATTTT; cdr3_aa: CASSMNGEQPQHF
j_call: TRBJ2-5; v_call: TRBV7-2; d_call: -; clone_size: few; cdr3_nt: TGTGCCAGCAAACCGGAGGGGGCGCGTGGGACCCAGTACTTC; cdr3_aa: CASKPEGARGTQYF
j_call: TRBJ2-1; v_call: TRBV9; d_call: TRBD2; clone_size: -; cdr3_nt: TGTGCCAGCAGCGTGGTCGACCTAGCGGGAGCTGATGAGCAGTTCTTC; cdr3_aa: CASSVVDLAGADEQFF
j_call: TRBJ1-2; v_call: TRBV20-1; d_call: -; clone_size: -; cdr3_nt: TGCAGTGCCCGAAGGAGGGGCAGCTCATCTAACTATGGCTACACCTTC; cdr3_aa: CSARRRGSSSNYGYTF
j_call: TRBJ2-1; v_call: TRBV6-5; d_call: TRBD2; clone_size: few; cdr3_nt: TGTGCCAGCAGTATACTAGCGGGAGGGCCCAATGAGCAGTTCTTC; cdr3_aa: CASSILAGGPNEQFF
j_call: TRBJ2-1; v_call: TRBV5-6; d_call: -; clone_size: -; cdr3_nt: TGTGCCAGCAGCCTTGCCGGGACCGACCCGACTTTC; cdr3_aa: CASSLAGTDPTF
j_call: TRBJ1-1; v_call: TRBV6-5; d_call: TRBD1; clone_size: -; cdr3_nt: TGTGCCAGCAGGCCACAGGGGGCTGTGGGCACTGAAGCTTTCTTT; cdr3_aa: CASRPQGAVGTEAFF